This TCR beta chain was found in a study of blood T cells in healthy people across ages. The authors ran a second PCR of 7 to 11 cycles using a sample-barcoded 5' primer and a J-beta primer mix. Each of the cDNA molecules was tagged by a template-switch adaptor with 12 random nucleotides. Each CDR3 protein is one row after TCRdb ran MiXCR on the 5' RACE reads. The table shows about 540,000 distinct CDR3 sequences, with 24% occurring only once. In germline, CDR1 is SGDLS, CDR2 YYNGEE. The CDR3 has 15 residues. V dropped 4 bases and J dropped 3 bases, with 13 bases sitting between them. Another study also made use of these data, one on T cells of mothers and their children. As that report states: A few healthy Caucasian mothers, along with their six children, were the donors. Researchers put all of the extracted RNA into cDNA synthesis, using around 1.5 ug per 15 ul. The authors detected no persistent microchimeric T cell clones.

V and J are TRBV9 and TRBJ1-4; D call uncertain. The sequence derives from a boy between 10 and 17 years old in good health. The material sequenced was blood. The DNA of the CDR3 is TGTGCCAGCAGCTCCGAGTACGGCCCTAATGAAAAACTGTTTTTT. Its protein product is CASSSEYGPNEKLFF.